This TCR beta chain derives from a study of T cell repertoires in cytomegalovirus infection (dated by TCRdb to about 2019). For context, the study as a whole: The HLA type of each donor mattered for the analysis, because public TCR beta signatures pointed to carriage of CMV infection along with the matching HLA type. The paper as a whole reports these results and caveats: The ex vivo response was dominated by HLA-C-restricted CMV-specific TCR beta clonotypes, which also provided the single most frequent clonotype in two of eight donors. Carriers of CMV infection plus the relevant HLA type were discriminated by the cumulative frequency of public TCR beta family members in the study cohort and in an independent roughly 340-donor cohort.

The data were produced on an Illumina HiSeq 1500. TCRdb itself trimmed the public reads at Q25 with fastp, ran MiXCR and retained productive beta chains. Rows merge per CDR3 protein into single entries with the most common DNA and genes. This sample is represented by 200,000 or so distinct CDR3 sequences; about 20% of them were singletons. The biggest ten clones account for approximately 2.9% of the sample. Trimming takes 4 bases from V and 8 bases from J, and the germline ends sit 9 bases apart. The cysteine opens and the phenylalanine closes a CDR3 of 12 amino acids. The read is trimmed to its CDR3 DNA, 36 bases read in frame from base 1. CDR1 SGHNT and CDR2 YYREEE are derived from the germline V gene (reference sequence). Concerning this clonotype itself: No cognate antigen has been identified for it. Per-base quality was not reported, and no clone a single base away is much larger than it.

This sequence uses TRBV5-4 and TRBJ2-2; a tentative D call is TRBD1 (6 bases match). The sequence derives from a human donor in good health (CMV status not recorded). Some clones in this sample may be carry-over from other donors' samples. Sequencing used PBMCs. The DNA sequence reads TGTGCCAGCAGCCCAGGGGAGGGGGAGCTGTTTTTT. Translated, this gives CASSPGEGELFF.